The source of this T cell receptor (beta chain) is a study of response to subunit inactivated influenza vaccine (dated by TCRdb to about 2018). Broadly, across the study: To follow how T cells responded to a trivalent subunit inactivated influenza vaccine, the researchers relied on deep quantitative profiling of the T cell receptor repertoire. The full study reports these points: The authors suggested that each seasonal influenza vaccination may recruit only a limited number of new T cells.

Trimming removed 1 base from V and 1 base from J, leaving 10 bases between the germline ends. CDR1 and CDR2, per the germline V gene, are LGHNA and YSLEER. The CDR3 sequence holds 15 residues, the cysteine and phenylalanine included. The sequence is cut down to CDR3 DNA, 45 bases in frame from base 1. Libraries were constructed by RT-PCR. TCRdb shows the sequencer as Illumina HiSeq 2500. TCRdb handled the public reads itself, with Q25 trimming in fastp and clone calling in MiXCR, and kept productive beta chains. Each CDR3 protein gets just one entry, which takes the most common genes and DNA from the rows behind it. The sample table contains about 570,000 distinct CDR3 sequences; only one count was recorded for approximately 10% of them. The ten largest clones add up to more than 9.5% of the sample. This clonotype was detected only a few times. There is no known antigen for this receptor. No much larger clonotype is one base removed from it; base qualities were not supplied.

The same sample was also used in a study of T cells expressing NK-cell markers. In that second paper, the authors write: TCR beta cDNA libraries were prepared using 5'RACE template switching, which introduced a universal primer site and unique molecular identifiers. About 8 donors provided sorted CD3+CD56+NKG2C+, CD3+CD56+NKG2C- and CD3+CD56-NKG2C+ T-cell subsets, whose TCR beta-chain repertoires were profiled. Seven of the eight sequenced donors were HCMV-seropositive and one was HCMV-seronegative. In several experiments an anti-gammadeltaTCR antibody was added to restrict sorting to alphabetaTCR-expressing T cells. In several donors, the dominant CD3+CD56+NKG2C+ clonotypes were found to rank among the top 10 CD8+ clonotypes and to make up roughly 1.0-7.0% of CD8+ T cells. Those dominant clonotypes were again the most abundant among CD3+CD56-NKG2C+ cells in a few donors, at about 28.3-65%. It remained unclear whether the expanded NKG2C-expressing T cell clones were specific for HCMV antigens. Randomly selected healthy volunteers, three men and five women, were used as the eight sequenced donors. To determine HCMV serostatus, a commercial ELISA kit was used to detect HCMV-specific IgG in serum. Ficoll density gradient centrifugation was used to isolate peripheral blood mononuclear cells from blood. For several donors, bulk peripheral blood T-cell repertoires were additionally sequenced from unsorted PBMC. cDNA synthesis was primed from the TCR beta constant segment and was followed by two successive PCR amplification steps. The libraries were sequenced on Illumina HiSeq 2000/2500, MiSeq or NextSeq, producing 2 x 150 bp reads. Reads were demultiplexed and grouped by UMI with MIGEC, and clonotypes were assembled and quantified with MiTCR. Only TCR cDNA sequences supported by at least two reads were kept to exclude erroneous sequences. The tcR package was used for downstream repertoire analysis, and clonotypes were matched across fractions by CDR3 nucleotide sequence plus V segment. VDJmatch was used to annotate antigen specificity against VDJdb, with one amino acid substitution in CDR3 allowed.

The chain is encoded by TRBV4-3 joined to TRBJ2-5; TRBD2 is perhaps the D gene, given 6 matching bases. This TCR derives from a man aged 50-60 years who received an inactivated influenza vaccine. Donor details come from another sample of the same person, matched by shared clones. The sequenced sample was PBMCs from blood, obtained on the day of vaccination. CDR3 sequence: CASSQAAGSQETQYF. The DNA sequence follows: TGCGCCAGCAGCCAAGCGGCGGGGAGCCAAGAGACCCAGTACTTC.